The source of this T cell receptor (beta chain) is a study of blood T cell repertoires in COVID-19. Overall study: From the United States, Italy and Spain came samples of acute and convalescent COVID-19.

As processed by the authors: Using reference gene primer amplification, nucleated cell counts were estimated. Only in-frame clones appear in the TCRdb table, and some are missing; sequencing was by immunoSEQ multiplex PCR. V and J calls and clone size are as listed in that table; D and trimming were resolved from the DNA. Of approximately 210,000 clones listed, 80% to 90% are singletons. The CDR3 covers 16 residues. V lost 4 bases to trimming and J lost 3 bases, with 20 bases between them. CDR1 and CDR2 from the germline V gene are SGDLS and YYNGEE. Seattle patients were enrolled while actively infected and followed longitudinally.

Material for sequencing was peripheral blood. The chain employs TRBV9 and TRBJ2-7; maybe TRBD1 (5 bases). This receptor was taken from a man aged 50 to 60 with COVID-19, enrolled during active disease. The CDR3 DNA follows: TGTGCCAGCAGCTCAACGTACGACAGCCAGGGCTACGAGCAGTACTTC. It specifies CASSSTYDSQGYEQYF.